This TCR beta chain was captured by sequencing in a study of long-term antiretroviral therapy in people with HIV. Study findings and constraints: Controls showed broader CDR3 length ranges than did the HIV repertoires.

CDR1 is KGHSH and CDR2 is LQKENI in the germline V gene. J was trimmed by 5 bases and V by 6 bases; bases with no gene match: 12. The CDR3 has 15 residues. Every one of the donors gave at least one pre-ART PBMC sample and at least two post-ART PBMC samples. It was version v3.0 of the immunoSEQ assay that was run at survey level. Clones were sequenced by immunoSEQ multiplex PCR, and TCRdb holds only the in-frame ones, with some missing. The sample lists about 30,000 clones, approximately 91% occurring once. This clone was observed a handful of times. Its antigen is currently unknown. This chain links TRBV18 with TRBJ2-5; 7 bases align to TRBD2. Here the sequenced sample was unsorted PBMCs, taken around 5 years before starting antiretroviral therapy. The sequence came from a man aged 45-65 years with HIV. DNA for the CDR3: TGTGCCAGCTCGGACTATTGGGGGGGTATGGAGACCCAGTACTTC. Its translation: CASSDYWGGMETQYF.